What follows are 17 T cell receptor beta chains derived from one specimen sequenced in a study of blood T cell repertoires in COVID-19. The method was immunoSEQ multiplex PCR; TCRdb's version includes in-frame clones alone and lacks a portion of them. The sample includes 250,000 to 350,000 clones, roughly 90% of them seen just once. The sample taken for sequencing was PBMCs or T cells enriched from blood (not recorded which). These TCRs come from a woman younger than 45 who had recovered from COVID-19.

V is TRBV24-1 and J is TRBJ2-5, with 16 bases matching TRBD2. J was trimmed by 0 bases and V by 4 bases; bases with no gene match: 10. Germline assignment: CDR1 KGHDR and CDR2 SFDVKD. The CDR3 contains 20 residues. As DNA, the CDR3 is TGTGCCACCAGTGACTCGGGACTAGCGGGAGGGTCGCGGTACCAAGAGACCCAGTACTTC. Translating gives CATSDSGLAGGSRYQETQYF.

This clone was observed a single time. The rearrangement links TRBV19 to TRBJ1-5; D is uncertain. CDR1 LNHDA and CDR2 SQIVND come from the germline V gene (reference sequence). The CDR3 extends over 13 amino acids. Trimming pared 5 bases from V and 5 bases from J, leaving 10 bases between. CDR3 region: CASSLESDQPQHF. In nucleotides, the CDR3 is TGTGCCAGTAGTCTGGAGTCAGATCAGCCCCAGCATTTT.

The CDR3 loop reads CASSYQDRLEQFF. Here the CDR3 DNA reads TGTGCCAGCAGTTATCAAGACAGGCTCGAGCAGTTCTTC. The chain has TRBV6-5 and TRBJ2-1, with D possibly matching TRBD1 (6 bases). This CDR3 comprises 13 residues. Germline-derived CDR1 and CDR2 are MNHEY and SVGAGI. Trimming removed 3 bases from V and 10 bases from J, with 13 bases in between.

This chain joins TRBV27 and TRBJ1-5; maybe TRBD1 (6 bases). CDR3 length: 14 residues. Trimming shortened V by 4 bases and J by 7 bases, and 14 bases separated the two germline ends. Germline V gene data show CDR1 as MNHEY and CDR2 as SMNVEV (reference sequence). CDR3: CASSSTTGPQPQHF. The CDR3 nucleotides are TGTGCCAGCAGTTCTACCACAGGGCCCCAGCCCCAGCATTTT.

The chain recombines TRBV4-2 with TRBJ1-2, with 9 bases lining up with TRBD1. Germline CDR1 reads LGHNA; CDR2 reads YNFKEQ. V dropped 0 bases and J dropped 3; count of bases not matched to a gene: 8. The CDR3 totals 17 residues. CDR3 sequence: CASSQDPRTGVYYGYTF. CDR3 DNA sequence: TGTGCCAGCAGCCAAGATCCCCGGACAGGGGTTTACTATGGCTACACCTTC.

The CDR3 here is CASSRLADNEQFF. DNA of the CDR3: TGTGCCAGCAGCAGACTAGCGGACAATGAGCAGTTCTTC. This chain connects TRBV7-9 to TRBJ2-1, with TRBD2 matching 9 bases. Germline trimming cut 5 bases from V and 5 bases from J; bases unmatched to any gene: 1. Per germline, CDR1 SEHNR and CDR2 FQNEAQ (reference sequence). The length of the CDR3 is 13 residues.

The gene calls are TRBV28 and TRBJ1-1, with 8 bases fitting TRBD1. Germline V lookup: CDR1 MDHEN, CDR2 SYDVKM. This CDR3 is built from 14 residues. Unmatched junction bases numbered 8, after V lost 5 bases and J lost 6 bases. The DNA of the CDR3 is TGTGCCAGCAGTCTAATGACAGGGGAGGCTGAAGCTTTCTTT. Its translation is CASSLMTGEAEAFF.

The V gene is TRBV7-2, the J gene TRBJ2-7; no reliable D call. The CDR3 contains 11 residues. V was pared by 3 bases and J by 7 bases, with 7 bases between. Germline CDR1 SGHTA, CDR2 FQGNSA. The CDR3 DNA reads TGTGCCAGCAGCTTGAGCGTGGAGCAGTACTTC. It yields the protein CASSLSVEQYF.

The chain joins TRBV29-1 to TRBJ1-1; 7 nucleotides align to TRBD1. The germline V gene has CDR1 SQVTM and CDR2 ANQGSEA. V lost 5 bases, J lost 7 bases, and 10 bases stayed unmatched. The CDR3 contains 13 residues. The CDR3: CSVIIPTGYEAFF. The CDR3 nucleotides are TGCAGCGTTATAATCCCGACAGGGTATGAAGCTTTCTTT. Using reference TRBV29-1 and TRBJ1-1 for the parts outside the CDR3, the full variable domain is SAVISQKPSRDICQRGTSLTIQCQVDSQVTMMFWYRQQPGQSLTLIATANQGSEATYESGFVIDKFPISRPNLTFSTLTVSNMSPEDSSIYLCSVIIPTGYEAFFGQGTRLTVV.

The chain employs TRBV19 and TRBJ2-5; TRBD1 matches 7 bases. Trimming took 6 bases from V and 2 from J; bases not matched to a gene: 3. Germline CDR1 LNHDA, CDR2 SQIVND (reference sequence). The CDR3 is 13 amino acids. The CDR3 DNA is TGTGCCAGTAGAAAGACAGGGCAAGAGACCCAGTACTTC. It is translated as CASRKTGQETQYF.

V usage is TRBV4-3 and J usage is TRBJ1-5; the D is unclear. Germline V gives CDR1 LGHNA, CDR2 YSLEER. Trimming left V 0 bases short and J 4 bases short, with 13 bases between. The CDR3 is 16 amino acids. CDR3 sequence: CASSQEFSHFNQPQHF. The CDR3 DNA reads as TGCGCCAGCAGCCAAGAATTTAGTCACTTTAATCAGCCCCAGCATTTT.

The rearrangement joins TRBV4-3 to TRBJ1-3; D is ambiguous. V gave up 2 bases and J gave up 0 bases, with 8 bases separating them. CDR3 length: 15 residues. Germline CDR1 and CDR2: LGHNA and YSLEER. The CDR3 region has the DNA TGCGCCAGCAGCCAACTTAGCGGCTCTGGAAACACCATATATTTT. It is translated as CASSQLSGSGNTIYF.

The V call is TRBV10-3, the J call TRBJ2-3; D gene unclear. V was shortened by 2 bases and J by 2 bases, with 8 bases between the two germline ends. Germline CDR1 is ENHRY and CDR2 is SYGVKD. This CDR3 has 14 residues. The DNA for the CDR3 is TGTGCCATCAGTGAGACCAGCGCCACAGATACGCAGTATTTT. This codes for CAISETSATDTQYF.

This clone has only one observation. The chain has TRBV11-2 and TRBJ1-6, with TRBD1 matching over 9 bases. There are 11 residues in the CDR3. CDR1 and CDR2 from the germline V gene are SGHAT and FQNNGV. Trimming took 4 bases from V and 17 from J; bases not matched to a gene: 3. DNA for the CDR3: TGTGCCAGCAGCTCAGGACAGGGGATCCACTTT. Protein: CASSSGQGIHF.

V usage is TRBV9 and J usage is TRBJ2-3, with D maybe TRBD2 (6 bases). Germline values: CDR1 SGDLS, CDR2 YYNGEE. The CDR3 runs to 14 residues. V shed 0 bases and J shed 5 bases, with 10 bases lying between them. CDR3 residues: CASSVGGVQDTQYF. The CDR3 coding sequence is TGTGCCAGCAGCGTAGGCGGGGTTCAAGATACGCAGTATTTT.

Worth noting for this clone: Other DNA variants within this sample encode the same CDR3. The chain carries TRBV28 and TRBJ2-7, with D possibly TRBD1 on 5 matching bases. This CDR3 spans 12 amino acids. Looked up from germline, CDR1 is MDHEN and CDR2 is SYDVKM. The V gene lost 3 bases and the J gene lost 3 bases, with 6 bases spanning the gap. The CDR3 region has the DNA TGTGCCAGCAGTTTGCAGGGCTACGAGCAGTACTTC. Translating gives CASSLQGYEQYF.

The rearrangement joins TRBV7-2 to TRBJ2-5, with 10 bases lining up with TRBD2. Germline V gives CDR1 SGHTA, CDR2 FQGNSA. V shed 5 bases and J 1 base; nucleotides not matched to a gene: 7. The CDR3 runs 16 residues. DNA for the CDR3: TGTGCCAGCAGCCCAGAGGGACTAGCGCCCCAAGAGACCCAGTACTTC. Translating it yields CASSPEGLAPQETQYF. Based on the CDR3 plus reference TRBV7-2 and TRBJ2-5, the full variable domain is GAGVSQSPSNKVTEKGKDVELRCDPISGHTALYWYRQSLGQGLEFLIYFQGNSAPDKSGLPSDRFSAERTGGSVSTLTIQRTQQEDSAVYLCASSPEGLAPQETQYFGPGTRLLVL.